This T cell receptor (beta chain) was documented in a study of T cells in Graves' hyperthyroidism and ophthalmopathy. Many counts were recorded for this clonotype. Template material for amplifying TCR beta CDR3 regions consisted of RNA transcripts. Primed by the HTBI set, a first-round RT-PCR was run on the TCR CDR3. TCRdb independently ran MiXCR on the multiplex PCR reads; one entry per CDR3 protein. The sample contains fewer than 650,000 distinct CDR3 sequences, about 14% of which appear only once. This TCR derives from a woman aged 30 to 39 with Graves' hyperthyroidism that later progressed to Graves' ophthalmopathy. The sample comprised blood.

The CDR3 nucleotides read TGTGCCACCGCTCCTAGGGGTAGCGGAAACACCGGGGAGCTGTTTTTT. Translated, it gives CATAPRGSGNTGELFF. V usage is TRBV19 and J usage is TRBJ2-2; perhaps TRBD2 as D (6 bases). Trimming removed 10 bases at V and 2 bases at J, with 20 bases between. CDR1 is LNHDA, CDR2 SQIVND, per germline (reference sequence). This CDR3 spans 16 amino acids. The full variable domain, in which reference TRBV19 and TRBJ2-2 provide the parts outside the CDR3, is DGGITQSPKYLFRKEGQNVTLSCEQNLNHDAMYWYRQDPGQGLRLIYYSQIVNDFQKGDIAEGYSVSREKKESFPLTVTSAQKNPTAFYLCATAPRGSGNTGELFFGEGSRLTVL.